Shown below are 6 T cell receptor beta chains from a single sample sequenced in a study of chemoradiotherapy in HPV16-positive cancers. Data came from immunoSEQ multiplex PCR; TCRdb stores just in-frame clones and leaves some out. Found here are around 1,600 clones, approximately 80% of them singletons; the top ten hold 7.5%. Source: tumor tissue, taken from a patient who underwent chemoradiotherapy. These TCRs come from a human donor with HPV-associated anogenital cancer.

The V and J genes are TRBV6-5 and TRBJ2-1; 9 nucleotides align to TRBD2. The V gene end was trimmed by 0 bases and the J gene end by 4 bases; junction bases not matched to a gene: 4. This CDR3 contains 16 residues. Germline CDR1 and CDR2: MNHEY and SVGAGI. CDR3 in DNA: TGTGCCAGCAGTTACTCGACTAGCGGATATTACAATGAGCAGTTCTTC. It encodes CASSYSTSGYYNEQFF.

The rearrangement joins TRBV5-4 to TRBJ1-2; TRBD1 is a possible D gene (5 bases). Germline V gene data show CDR1 as SGHNT and CDR2 as YYREEE (reference sequence). The CDR3 has 14 residues. Trimming removed 4 bases at V and 3 bases at J, with 13 bases between. For the CDR3, the DNA is TGTGCCAGCAGCCTACCCCAGGGTGACTATGGCTACACCTTC. It yields the protein CASSLPQGDYGYTF.

The J gene is TRBJ2-7, the V gene TRBV5-5; D is perhaps TRBD1 or TRBD2 (5 bases each). V lost 4 bases and J lost 0, with 11 bases in between. The CDR3 length is 14 residues. The V gene's germline CDR1 is SGHKS and CDR2 YYEKEE (reference sequence). The DNA of the CDR3 is TGTGCCAGCAGCCTGGGACCGAGCTCCTACGAGCAGTACTTC. The encoded protein is CASSLGPSSYEQYF.

J is TRBJ1-3 and V is TRBV10-3, with D hard to call. Trimming took 10 bases from V and 4 from J, leaving 20 bases between them. This CDR3 comprises 15 residues. Germline V gene lookup returns CDR1 ENHRY and CDR2 SYGVKD. The CDR3 spells CATHLGGLWGNTIYF. CDR3 nucleotides: TGTGCCACCCATCTAGGCGGACTTTGGGGAAACACCATATATTTT.

This rearrangement joins TRBV7-8 to TRBJ2-3; D is unresolved. The V gene's germline CDR1 is SGHVS and CDR2 FQNEAQ. The V and J ends lost 5 bases and 0 bases respectively, with 6 bases between them. This CDR3 is 13 amino acids long. CDR3 region: CASSPPSTDTQYF. CDR3 in DNA: TGTGCCAGCAGCCCTCCAAGCACAGATACGCAGTATTTT.

V is TRBV6-1 and J is TRBJ1-5; D ambiguous. Germline CDR1 is MNHNS and CDR2 is SASEGT. This CDR3 contains 10 residues. Deletions cut 7 bases from V and 7 bases from J, with 5 bases between. In DNA, the CDR3 is TGTGCCAGCAACCCCCAGCCCCAGCATTTT. Its translation: CASNPQPQHF.